One sample yielded the 31 T cell receptor beta chains listed below, sequenced in a study of T cell repertoires in ileal Crohn's disease. Only in-frame clones appear in the TCRdb table, and some are missing; sequencing was by immunoSEQ multiplex PCR. The sample holds about 4,700 clones, roughly 87% seen once. The specimen was ileal tissue. The receptors come from an adult with Crohn's disease.

The chain is built from TRBV6-4 and TRBJ2-3; 12 bases fit TRBD2. This CDR3 region has 15 residues. V dropped 6 bases and J dropped 5; count of bases not matched to a gene: 6. Germline values: CDR1 MRHNA, CDR2 SNTAGT. In DNA form, the CDR3 reads TGTGCCAGCAGCTCTAGCGGGGGGGCCGGAGATACGCAGTATTTT. Translating gives CASSSSGGAGDTQYF.

This clone came up a few times. The chain recombines TRBV11-2 with TRBJ1-3; 7 bases agree with TRBD1. CDR3 length: 15 amino acids. Trimming cost V 5 bases and J 4 bases; bases outside gene matches: 8. Germline V lookup: CDR1 SGHAT, CDR2 FQNNGV. The CDR3 bases are TGTGCCAGCAGCCGCACAGGGGATCGCGGAAACACCATATATTTT. It encodes CASSRTGDRGNTIYF.

This clone was observed a single time. The chain links TRBV28 to TRBJ1-1; D remains unclear. The germline gives CDR1 MDHEN, CDR2 SYDVKM. V was trimmed by 2 bases and J by 5 bases, leaving 9 bases between them. The CDR3 is made up of 13 amino acids. CDR3 in DNA: TGTGCCAGCAGTTTAAGAGGTGGGACTGAAGCTTTCTTT. Amino acid sequence: CASSLRGGTEAFF.

V and J are TRBV7-6 and TRBJ2-7; 8 nucleotides line up with TRBD2. The CDR3 is 14 amino acids. The germline V gene encodes CDR1 SGHVS and CDR2 FNYEAQ. V was clipped by 0 bases and J by 4 bases; unmatched bases: 2. This chain's CDR3 is CASSLARGAYEQYF. CDR3 nucleotides: TGTGCCAGCAGCTTAGCGCGGGGGGCTTACGAGCAGTACTTC.

The V call is TRBV7-2, the J call TRBJ2-7, with D possibly being TRBD2 (6 bases). Trimming pared 2 bases from V and 5 bases from J, leaving 22 bases between. The CDR3 is 17 residues long. Germline CDR1 reads SGHTA; CDR2 reads FQGNSA. CDR3 nucleotides: TGTGCCAGCAGCTTACAGTGGGGCGGGGTGGTTACGCACGAGCAGTACTTC. Translating gives CASSLQWGGVVTHEQYF.

The rearrangement joins TRBV10-1 to TRBJ1-5; no definite D call. CDR1 is WNHNN and CDR2 is SYGVQD in the germline V gene (reference sequence). The CDR3 consists of 13 residues. V was shortened by 7 bases and J by 3 bases, with 10 bases between the two germline ends. The CDR3 sequence is CASNTVVNQPQHF. The CDR3 bases are TGCGCCAGCAATACAGTGGTCAATCAGCCCCAGCATTTT.

The chain uses TRBV19 and TRBJ1-4; D is uncertain. Trimming pared 7 bases from V and 0 bases from J, leaving 18 bases between. The CDR3 is 17 residues long. The germline V gene encodes CDR1 LNHDA and CDR2 SQIVND (reference sequence). This CDR3 is CASTPPGTLATNEKLFF. The CDR3 bases are TGTGCCAGTACCCCCCCGGGAACACTAGCAACTAATGAAAAACTGTTTTTT. Complete variable domain (other parts from reference TRBV19 and TRBJ1-4): DGGITQSPKYLFRKEGQNVTLSCEQNLNHDAMYWYRQDPGQGLRLIYYSQIVNDFQKGDIAEGYSVSREKKESFPLTVTSAQKNPTAFYLCASTPPGTLATNEKLFFGSGTQLSVL.

This clone came up a few times. The rearrangement joins TRBV14 to TRBJ2-5, with D possibly matching TRBD2 (6 bases). V lost 5 bases, J lost 1 base, and 8 bases lay in between. The germline gives CDR1 SGHDN, CDR2 FVKESK. The CDR3 has 13 residues. DNA for the CDR3: TGTGCCAGCAGCGGGACTTTCCAAGAGACCCAGTACTTC. Translation: CASSGTFQETQYF.

The V call is TRBV14, the J call TRBJ1-4, with D perhaps TRBD1 (6 bases). CDR3 size: 17 residues. The V end was cut by 2 bases, the J end by 0 bases, with 13 bases between. CDR1 and CDR2 from the germline V gene are SGHDN and FVKESK. CDR3 in amino acids: CASSQLRGGSTNEKLFF. The CDR3 nucleotides are TGTGCCAGCAGCCAACTTCGGGGGGGCTCAACTAATGAAAAACTGTTTTTT.

The J gene is TRBJ1-6, the V gene TRBV5-1; 9 positions match TRBD1. V shed 0 bases and J 9 bases; nucleotides not matched to a gene: 10. Germline loops: CDR1 SGHRS, CDR2 YFSETQ. The CDR3 length is 17 residues. CDR3 amino acids: CASSLAMGQGSGSPLHF. Written as DNA, the CDR3 is TGCGCCAGCAGCTTGGCCATGGGACAGGGCTCGGGTTCACCCCTCCACTTT.

The rearrangement joins TRBV6-6 to TRBJ1-2; the match to TRBD1 covers 7 bases. This CDR3 contains 12 residues. Trimming at V came to 7 bases and at J to 6 bases, leaving 5 bases not matched to a gene. From germline, CDR1 is MNHNY and CDR2 SVGAGI (reference sequence). The CDR3 nucleotides are TGTGCCAGCAACTCACAGGGGAATGGCTACACCTTC. Its translation is CASNSQGNGYTF.

The table lists this clone with a count of one. The rearrangement uses TRBV2 and TRBJ2-3; D is perhaps TRBD1 (6 bases). Germline CDR1 SNHLY, CDR2 FYNNEI. V was pared by 8 bases and J by 3 bases, with 18 bases between. The CDR3 is made up of 15 amino acids. CDR3 coding DNA: TGTGCCAGCGGGAGAGGGGGTTGGGGGACAGATACGCAGTATTTT. Protein sequence: CASGRGGWGTDTQYF. Combining the CDR3 with reference TRBV2 and TRBJ2-3 gives the whole variable domain EPEVTQTPSHQVTQMGQEVILRCVPISNHLYFYWYRQILGQKVEFLVSFYNNEISEKSEIFDDQFSVERPDGSNFTLKIRSTKLEDSAMYFCASGRGGWGTDTQYFGPGTRLTVL.

This rearrangement joins TRBV27 to TRBJ2-1; a weak D match, TRBD1 (6 bases). CDR1 and CDR2 (germline): MNHEY, SMNVEV (reference sequence). The CDR3 is 12 residues long. The V and J ends lost 3 bases and 9 bases respectively, with 9 bases between them. The CDR3 spells CASSLQGFEQFF. For the CDR3, the DNA is TGTGCCAGCAGTTTGCAGGGGTTTGAGCAGTTCTTC.

The chain joins TRBV6-5 to TRBJ1-2; D not resolved. Germline V gene sequence: CDR1 MNHEY, CDR2 SVGAGI. The CDR3 loop spans 13 amino acids. V dropped 6 bases and J dropped 2 bases, with 10 bases sitting between them. CDR3 region: CASRPTENYGYTF. CDR3 nucleotides: TGTGCCAGCAGACCCACAGAAAACTATGGCTACACCTTC.

The rearrangement uses TRBV5-1 and TRBJ2-1; D uncertain. Deletions cut 4 bases from V and 5 bases from J, with 13 bases between. Germline CDR1 and CDR2: SGHRS and YFSETQ. The CDR3 has 14 residues. The CDR3 region has the DNA TGCGCCAGCAGCCTGGGTAGCCAGAACAATGAGCAGTTCTTC. Encoded protein: CASSLGSQNNEQFF.

This chain joins TRBV19 and TRBJ2-7; D may be TRBD2 (6 bases). In germline, CDR1 is LNHDA, CDR2 SQIVND (reference sequence). The CDR3 contains 16 residues. Deletions cut 2 bases from V and 2 bases from J, with 16 bases between. The CDR3 region is CASSIRRTAGPYEQYF. The CDR3 coding sequence is TGTGCCAGTAGTATACGCCGGACCGCGGGACCCTACGAGCAGTACTTC.

The rearrangement uses TRBV7-2 and TRBJ2-2; 7 nucleotides match TRBD2. Germline CDR1 reads SGHTA; CDR2 reads FQGNSA. The CDR3 is 15 residues long. Trimming took 1 base from V and 6 from J; bases not matched to a gene: 5. In DNA, the CDR3 is TGTGCCAGCAGCTTAGGGTGGGACTACGCCGGGGAGCTGTTTTTT. Protein sequence: CASSLGWDYAGELFF. Supplemented by reference TRBV7-2 and TRBJ2-2, the full variable domain reads GAGVSQSPSNKVTEKGKDVELRCDPISGHTALYWYRQSLGQGLEFLIYFQGNSAPDKSGLPSDRFSAERTGGSVSTLTIQRTQQEDSAVYLCASSLGWDYAGELFFGEGSRLTVL.

V usage is TRBV28 and J usage is TRBJ1-5; D might be TRBD1 (5 bases). The CDR3 totals 15 residues. With 2 bases removed from V and 6 bases from J, the gap between germline ends came to 14 bases. Germline V gene data show CDR1 as MDHEN and CDR2 as SYDVKM. CDR3 in amino acids: CASSLLGREGQPQHF. DNA for the CDR3: TGTGCCAGCAGTTTACTGGGCAGGGAGGGTCAGCCCCAGCATTTT. Supplemented by reference TRBV28 and TRBJ1-5, the full variable domain reads DVKVTQSSRYLVKRTGEKVFLECVQDMDHENMFWYRQDPGLGLRLIYFSYDVKMKEKGDIPEGYSVSREKKERFSLILESASTNQTSMYLCASSLLGREGQPQHFGDGTRLSIL.

This sequence joins TRBV4-2 and TRBJ2-3; D might be TRBD2 (7 bases). Between the trimmed V and J ends, which lost 3 bases and 6 bases, there was a span of 19 bases. This CDR3 is 16 amino acids long. Germline CDR1 reads LGHNA; CDR2 reads YNFKEQ. The CDR3 nucleotides are TGTGCCAGCAGCCACTCCGGGGGGCAGGGCGGGGATACGCAGTATTTT. It translates to CASSHSGGQGGDTQYF.

The chain has TRBV18 and TRBJ1-1, with TRBD1 as a possible D gene (6 bases). Deletions cut 3 bases from V and 4 bases from J, with 18 bases between. Germline V gene data show CDR1 as KGHSH and CDR2 as LQKENI. The CDR3 is made up of 16 amino acids. The CDR3 DNA sequence: TGTGCCAGCTCACCTGGACTCAACACAGGGTTCACTGAAGCTTTCTTT. Its protein product is CASSPGLNTGFTEAFF.

The chain joins TRBV19 to TRBJ1-6; a possible D gene is TRBD1 (5 bases). Trimming pared 3 bases from V and 8 bases from J, leaving 14 bases between. This CDR3 has 15 residues. Germline lookup yields CDR1 LNHDA and CDR2 SQIVND (reference sequence). CDR3 sequence (DNA): TGTGCCAGTAGTATCAGGCCAGGGTCAGATTCACCCCTCCACTTT. Encoded protein: CASSIRPGSDSPLHF.

Concerning this clone: Within the sample, other DNA sequences also encode this same CDR3. This chain links TRBV5-1 with TRBJ2-1; 7 positions match TRBD1. This CDR3 spans 15 amino acids. Germline V CDR1 and CDR2: SGHRS, YFSETQ. The V and J ends lost 0 bases and 3 bases, in that order; junction bases with no gene match: 3. The CDR3 DNA sequence: TGCGCCAGCAGCTTGGAGGGGGCGGGCTACAATGAGCAGTTCTTC. Residues: CASSLEGAGYNEQFF.

The chain is built from TRBV10-1 and TRBJ2-1, with 7 bases fitting TRBD2. The V segment lost 6 bases and the J segment 9 bases; nucleotides outside the gene matches: 8. CDR1 is WNHNN and CDR2 is SYGVQD in the germline V gene (reference sequence). This CDR3 spans 13 amino acids. CDR3 coding DNA: TGCGCCAGCAGAACCCGGGACTACGGTGAGCAGTTCTTC. This sequence encodes CASRTRDYGEQFF.

V gene TRBV29-1 combines with J gene TRBJ2-7, with a tentative D call TRBD2 (6 bases). CDR1 and CDR2 from the germline V gene are SQVTM and ANQGSEA. Trimming cost V 6 bases and J 5 bases, with 17 bases left between them. This CDR3 is 13 amino acids long. The CDR3: CSVAGTGDNEQYF. In nucleotides, the CDR3 is TGCAGCGTAGCCGGGACTGGAGACAACGAGCAGTACTTC.

This sequence joins TRBV21-1 and TRBJ1-5; TRBD1, the D gene given by the table, was not confirmed from the DNA. TRBV21-1 is recorded as a pseudogene. This CDR3 comprises 18 residues. Here the CDR3 DNA reads TGTGCCAGCAGCCGACATACCAGGGGCCTGGGTTCCGATCAGCCCCAGCATTTT. It is translated as CASSRHTRGLGSDQPQHF.

This clone has more than one count but fewer than ten. V gene TRBV19 combines with J gene TRBJ1-1; D ambiguous. Germline assignment: CDR1 LNHDA and CDR2 SQIVND (reference sequence). V was trimmed by 3 bases and J by 11 bases, leaving 16 bases between them. This CDR3 comprises 13 residues. This CDR3 reads CASSIGPLRGAFF. CDR3 nucleotides: TGTGCCAGTAGTATCGGACCTCTCAGAGGGGCTTTCTTT.

The chain is built from TRBV6-5 and TRBJ2-7; the match to TRBD2 covers 8 bases. Germline-derived CDR1 and CDR2 are MNHEY and SVGAGI. The CDR3 consists of 13 residues. J lost 3 bases, V lost 5 bases, and 3 bases had no gene match. For the CDR3, the DNA is TGTGCCAGCAGTCGCCGGGGGGGCTACGAGCAGTACTTC. Translation: CASSRRGGYEQYF.

This clone appeared a single time. This rearrangement joins TRBV18 to TRBJ1-6; 7 bases are a match to TRBD1. The CDR3 extends over 15 amino acids. Germline CDR1 reads KGHSH; CDR2 reads LQKENI. V lost 3 bases to trimming and J lost 8 bases; unmatched junction nucleotides: 7. The DNA for the CDR3 is TGTGCCAGCTCACCGACAGGGCCGGCGGATTCACCCCTCCACTTT. As protein: CASSPTGPADSPLHF.

This chain links TRBV4-3 with TRBJ1-6; D is possibly TRBD1 (5 bases). Germline V lookup: CDR1 LGHNA, CDR2 YSLEER. V lost 1 base and J 6 bases, leaving 13 bases between the germline ends. The CDR3 covers 16 residues. CDR3 nucleotide sequence: TGCGCCAGCAGCCAAGGCGAAGGGGAAGGTAATTCACCCCTCCACTTT. Translating it yields CASSQGEGEGNSPLHF.

This clone occurred once. The gene calls are TRBV19 and TRBJ2-1; the match to TRBD2 covers 12 bases. Germline trimming cut 7 bases from V and 3 bases from J; bases unmatched to any gene: 4. CDR3 length equals 15 residues. Germline assignment: CDR1 LNHDA and CDR2 SQIVND (reference sequence). CDR3 DNA: TGTGCCAGTATGCCGGGACTAGCGGGCTACAATGAGCAGTTCTTC. Its translation is CASMPGLAGYNEQFF.

J is TRBJ1-4 and V is TRBV15; D may be TRBD1 (5 bases). The CDR3 runs to 15 residues. The germline CDR1 and CDR2 sequences are LNHNV and YYDKDF (reference sequence). With 1 base removed from V and 4 bases from J, the gap between germline ends came to 10 bases. The DNA for the CDR3 is TGTGCCACCAGCAGAGTAGGGGCCGGTAATGAAAAACTGTTTTTT. It encodes CATSRVGAGNEKLFF. Variable domain in full (rest from reference TRBV15 and TRBJ1-4): DAMVIQNPRYQVTQFGKPVTLSCSQTLNHNVMYWYQQKSSQAPKLLFHYYDKDFNNEADTPDNFQSRRPNTSFCFLDIRSPGLGDTAMYLCATSRVGAGNEKLFFGSGTQLSVL.